The sequence of this T cell receptor (beta chain) was determined in a study of OX40 agonist ivuxolimab in advanced cancers. On the study more broadly: Hepatocellular carcinoma, melanoma, renal cell or head and neck cancer was diagnosed in the dose-escalation patients.

The method was immunoSEQ multiplex PCR; TCRdb's version includes in-frame clones alone and lacks a portion of them. The data hold tens of thousands of clones, with 70% to 90% observed a single time. CDR3 length: 14 amino acids. Germline V gives CDR1 MGHRA, CDR2 YSYEKL. V was trimmed by 4 bases and J by 1 base, leaving 7 bases between them. The clonotype comes from an adult with an advanced solid tumor such as melanoma, head and neck, liver or kidney cancer. The sample consisted of CD4+ or CD8+ T cells sorted from blood, taken in a trial of the OX40 agonist ivuxolimab. This chain joins TRBV4-1 and TRBJ1-4; D remains ambiguous. The CDR3 region is CASSRQGTNEKLFF. The CDR3 DNA reads as TGCGCCAGCAGCCGCCAAGGAACTAATGAAAAACTGTTTTTT.